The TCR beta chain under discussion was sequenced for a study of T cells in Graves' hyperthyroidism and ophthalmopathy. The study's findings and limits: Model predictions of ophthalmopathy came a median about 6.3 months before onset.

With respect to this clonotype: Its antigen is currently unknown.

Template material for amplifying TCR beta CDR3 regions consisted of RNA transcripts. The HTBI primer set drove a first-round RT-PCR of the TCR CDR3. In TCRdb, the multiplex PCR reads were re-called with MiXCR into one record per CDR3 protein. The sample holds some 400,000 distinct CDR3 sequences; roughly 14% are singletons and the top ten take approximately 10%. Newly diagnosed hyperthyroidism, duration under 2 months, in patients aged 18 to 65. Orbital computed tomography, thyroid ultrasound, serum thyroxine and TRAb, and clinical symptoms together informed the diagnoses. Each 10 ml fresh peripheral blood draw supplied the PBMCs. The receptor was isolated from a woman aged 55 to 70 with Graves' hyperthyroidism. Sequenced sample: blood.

CDR3 in DNA: TGTGCCAGCTCCGGGCCTAACTACAATGAGCAGTTCTTC. As protein: CASSGPNYNEQFF. The genes are TRBV18 and TRBJ2-1; D is unclear. The germline V gene encodes CDR1 KGHSH and CDR2 LQKENI. The CDR3 totals 13 residues. V shed 6 bases and J shed 3 bases, with 9 bases lying between them.